The sequence of this T cell receptor (beta chain) was determined in a study of shared clonotypes between healthy human individuals. This CDR3 comprises 16 residues. The germline V gene has CDR1 LNHDA and CDR2 SQIVND (reference sequence). V lost 3 bases to trimming and J lost 0 bases, with 12 bases between them. Repertoires were generated with immunoSEQ multiplex PCR, while TCRdb's copy carries only in-frame clones and drops some. The data show 2 million to 3 million clones, approximately 94% seen once. The chain has TRBV19 and TRBJ1-5; D is unclear. The source material was naive CD4+ T cells from PBMCs. Subset indicated: CD45RA+ positively selected. The sequence was collected from a man between 18 and 35 years old in good health. Some clones in this sample may be carry-over from other donors' samples. The CDR3 region is CASSIRYQTSNQPQHF. The CDR3 coding sequence is TGTGCCAGTAGTATTAGGTACCAGACTAGCAATCAGCCCCAGCATTTT.